This paragraph covers one T cell receptor (beta chain) sequence. Which antigen it targets is not known. Nothing much larger sits one base from this clone, and base qualities are not available. TCRbeta CDR3 regions were amplified from genomic DNA by means of the immunoSEQ Assay, a bias-controlled multiplex PCR. On the study's bioinformatics: The number of nucleated cells in each sample was estimated from the amplification of reference gene primers within the assay. To quantify the absolute abundance of each unique TCRbeta CDR3 rearrangement, sequence reads were collapsed and filtered. Productive Simpson clonality was computed per sample as the square root of Simpson's diversity index over productive rearrangements. Not all clones reach the TCRdb copy of this immuneACCESS table, which keeps in-frame sequences only. Checked studies attribute under half of the gap to unresolved V genes and leave the rest unexplained. That table gives V, J and clone size, and the DNA gave D and trimming. The sample table records some 62,000 clones; 80% to 90% of these occur just once. The top ten clonotypes cover 1% to 1.5% of the sample.

Each collaborating institution followed its own protocols to collect whole blood in K2EDTA tubes. Collaborator samples were shipped for TCRbeta analysis as frozen whole blood, isolated PBMCs, or DNA extracted from either sample type. The data derive from a study of blood T cell repertoires in COVID-19 (dated by TCRdb to about 2020). About the study as a whole: Samples covering the acute and convalescent phases of COVID-19 were provided by collaborators in the United States, Italy and Spain. Samples came from the ongoing ImmuneRACE study (first 160 participants) plus 1,254 subjects from 6 global collaborators. Deeply sampled blood TCRbeta repertoires from subjects exposed to, actively infected with, or recovered from COVID-19 were included in the dataset. The repertoires were made available in a free public database intended to serve as a resource for research on the immune response to SARS-CoV-2. The material from the prospective study consisted of cDNA or gDNA derived from T cells, B-cell-depleted T cells, or PBMCs. A de-identified subject ID, COVID-19 status, age in years and sex were almost always included in the sample metadata. Where available, HLA class I and class II types were taken from metadata supplied by the sample provider and were not determined by assay-based typing.

Results the study describes overall, beyond this receptor: The quantity of clinical and demographic metadata differed by source and by participant and was supplied without curation.

CDR1 and CDR2 (MRHNA, SNTAGT) derive from the germline V gene. From cysteine to phenylalanine, the CDR3 is 16 amino acids long. The only DNA kept is the CDR3, 48 bases in frame from the first base. V loses 0 bases of germline sequence and J loses 2 bases, and the interval between the two ends is 11 bases. The TCR was taken from an elderly woman with acute or convalescent COVID-19. The specimen sequenced was peripheral blood. This sequence uses TRBV6-4 and TRBJ2-1, and perhaps TRBD2 as D gene, on 5 matching bases. This receptor has the CDR3 CASSDSTLAPYNEQFF. The DNA reads as follows: TGTGCCAGCAGTGACTCGACTCTAGCCCCCTACAATGAGCAGTTCTTC.